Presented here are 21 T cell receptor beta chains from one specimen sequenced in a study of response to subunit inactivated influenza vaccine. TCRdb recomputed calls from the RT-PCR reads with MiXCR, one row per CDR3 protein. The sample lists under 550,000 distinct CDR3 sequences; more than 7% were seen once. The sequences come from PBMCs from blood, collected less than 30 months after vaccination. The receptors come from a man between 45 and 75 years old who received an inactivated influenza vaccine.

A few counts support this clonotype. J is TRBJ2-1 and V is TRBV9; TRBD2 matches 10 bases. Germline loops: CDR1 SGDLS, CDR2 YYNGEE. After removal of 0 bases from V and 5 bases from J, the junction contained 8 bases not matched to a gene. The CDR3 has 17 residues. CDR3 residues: CASSVEAGGRADNEQFF. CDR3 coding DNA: TGTGCCAGCAGCGTAGAAGCGGGGGGGCGGGCTGACAATGAGCAGTTCTTC.

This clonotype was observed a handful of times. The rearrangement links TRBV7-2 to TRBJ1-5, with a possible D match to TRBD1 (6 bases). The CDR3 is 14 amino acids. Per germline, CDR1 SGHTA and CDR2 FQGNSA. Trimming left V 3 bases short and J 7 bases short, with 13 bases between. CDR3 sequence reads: CASSLNRVGQPQHF. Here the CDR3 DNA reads TGTGCCAGCAGCTTGAACAGGGTAGGGCAGCCCCAGCATTTT.

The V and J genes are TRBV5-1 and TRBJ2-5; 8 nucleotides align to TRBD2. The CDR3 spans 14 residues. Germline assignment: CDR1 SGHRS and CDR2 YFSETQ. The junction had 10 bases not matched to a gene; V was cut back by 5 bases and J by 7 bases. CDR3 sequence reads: CASSSGTLRRTQYF. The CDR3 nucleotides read TGCGCCAGCAGTAGCGGGACCCTACGCCGGACCCAGTACTTC.

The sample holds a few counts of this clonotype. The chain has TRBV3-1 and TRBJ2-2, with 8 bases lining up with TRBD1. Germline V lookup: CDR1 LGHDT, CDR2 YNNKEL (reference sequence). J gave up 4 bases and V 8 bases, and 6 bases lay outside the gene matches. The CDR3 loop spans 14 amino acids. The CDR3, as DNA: TGTGCCAGCGGGCCCACAGGGGGCACCGGGGAGCTGTTTTTT. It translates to CASGPTGGTGELFF.

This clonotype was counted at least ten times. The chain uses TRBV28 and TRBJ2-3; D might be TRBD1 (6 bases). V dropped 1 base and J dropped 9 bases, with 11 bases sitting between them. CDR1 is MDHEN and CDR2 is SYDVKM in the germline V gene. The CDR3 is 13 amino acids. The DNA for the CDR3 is TGTGCCAGCAGTTTATCGGCAGGGGCCACGCAGTATTTT. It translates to CASSLSAGATQYF.

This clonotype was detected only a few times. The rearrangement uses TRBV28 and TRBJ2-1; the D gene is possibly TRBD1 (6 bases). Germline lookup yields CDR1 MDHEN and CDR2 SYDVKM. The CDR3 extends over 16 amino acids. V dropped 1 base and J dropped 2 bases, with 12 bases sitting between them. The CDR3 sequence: CASSLSGTLTYNEQFF. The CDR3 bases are TGTGCCAGCAGTTTATCAGGGACACTCACCTACAATGAGCAGTTCTTC.

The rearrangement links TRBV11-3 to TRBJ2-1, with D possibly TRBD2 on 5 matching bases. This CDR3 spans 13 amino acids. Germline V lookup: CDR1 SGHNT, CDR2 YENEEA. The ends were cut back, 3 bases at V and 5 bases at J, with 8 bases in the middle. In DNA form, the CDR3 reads TGTGCCAGCAGCTTCGACTACCACAATGAGCAGTTCTTC. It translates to CASSFDYHNEQFF.

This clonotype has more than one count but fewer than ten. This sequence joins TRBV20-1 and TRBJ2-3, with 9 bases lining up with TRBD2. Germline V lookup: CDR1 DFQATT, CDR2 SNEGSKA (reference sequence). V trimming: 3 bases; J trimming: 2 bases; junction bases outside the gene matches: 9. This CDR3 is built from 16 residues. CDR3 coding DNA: TGCAGTGCTAGTGCCCTGAGCGGGGGGAACACAGATACGCAGTATTTT. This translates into CSASALSGGNTDTQYF.

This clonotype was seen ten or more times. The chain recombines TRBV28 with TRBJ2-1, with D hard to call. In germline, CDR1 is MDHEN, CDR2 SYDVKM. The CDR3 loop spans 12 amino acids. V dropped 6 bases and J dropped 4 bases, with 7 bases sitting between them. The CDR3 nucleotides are TGTGCCAGCAGCCTACTTTACAATGAGCAGTTCTTC. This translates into CASSLLYNEQFF.

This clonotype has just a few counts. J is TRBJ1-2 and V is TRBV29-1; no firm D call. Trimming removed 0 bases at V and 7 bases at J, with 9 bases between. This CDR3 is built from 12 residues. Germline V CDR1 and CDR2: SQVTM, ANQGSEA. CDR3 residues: CSVEDFLSGYTF. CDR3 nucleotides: TGCAGCGTTGAAGATTTTTTAAGTGGCTACACCTTC.

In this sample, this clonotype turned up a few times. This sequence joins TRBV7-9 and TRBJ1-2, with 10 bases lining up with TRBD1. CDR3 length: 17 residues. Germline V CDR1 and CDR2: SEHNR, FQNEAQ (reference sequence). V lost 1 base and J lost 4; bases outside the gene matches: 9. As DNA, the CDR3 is TGTGCCAGCAGCTTAGGGGGACAGGGGATAAACCCCTATGGCTACACCTTC. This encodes CASSLGGQGINPYGYTF.

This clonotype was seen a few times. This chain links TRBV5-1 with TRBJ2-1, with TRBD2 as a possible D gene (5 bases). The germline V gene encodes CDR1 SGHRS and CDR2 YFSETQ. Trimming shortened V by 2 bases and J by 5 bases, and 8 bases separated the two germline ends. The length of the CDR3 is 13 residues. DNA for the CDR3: TGCGCCAGCAGCTTAGCGGCTCACAATGAGCAGTTCTTC. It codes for CASSLAAHNEQFF.

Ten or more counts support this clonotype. The CDR3: CASSRFSTDTQYF. The CDR3 DNA sequence: TGTGCCAGCAGCCGCTTTAGCACAGATACGCAGTATTTT. The genes are TRBV3-1 and TRBJ2-3, with D uncertain. V was shortened by 4 bases and J by 0 bases, with 5 bases between the two germline ends. This CDR3 is built from 13 residues. The V gene's germline CDR1 is LGHDT and CDR2 YNNKEL (reference sequence).

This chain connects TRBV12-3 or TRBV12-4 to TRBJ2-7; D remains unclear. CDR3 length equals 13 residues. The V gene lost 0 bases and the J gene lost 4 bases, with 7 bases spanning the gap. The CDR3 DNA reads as TGTGCCAGCAGTTTAGCGGAGACATACGAGCAGTACTTC. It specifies CASSLAETYEQYF.

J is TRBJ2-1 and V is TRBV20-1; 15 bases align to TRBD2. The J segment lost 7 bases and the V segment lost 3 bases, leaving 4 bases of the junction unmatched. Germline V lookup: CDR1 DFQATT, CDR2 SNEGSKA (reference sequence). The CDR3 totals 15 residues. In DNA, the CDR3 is TGCAGTGCTAGGTGGACTAGCGGGAGGGGGAATGAGCAGTTCTTC. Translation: CSARWTSGRGNEQFF.

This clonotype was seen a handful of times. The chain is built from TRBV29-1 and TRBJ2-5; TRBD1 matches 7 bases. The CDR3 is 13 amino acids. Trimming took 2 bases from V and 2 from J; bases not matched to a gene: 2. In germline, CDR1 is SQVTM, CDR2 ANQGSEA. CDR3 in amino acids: CSVERDSQETQYF. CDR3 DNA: TGCAGCGTTGAAAGGGACAGTCAAGAGACCCAGTACTTC.

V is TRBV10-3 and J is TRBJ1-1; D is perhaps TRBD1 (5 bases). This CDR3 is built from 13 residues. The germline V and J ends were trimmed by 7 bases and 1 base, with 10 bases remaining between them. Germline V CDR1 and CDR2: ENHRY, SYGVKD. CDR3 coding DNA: TGTGCCATCAATCAGGGTCAGAACACTGAAGCTTTCTTT. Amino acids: CAINQGQNTEAFF.

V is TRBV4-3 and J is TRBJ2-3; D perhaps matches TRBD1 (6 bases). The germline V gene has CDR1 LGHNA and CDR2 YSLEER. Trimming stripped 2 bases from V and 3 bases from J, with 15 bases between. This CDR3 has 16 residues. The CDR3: CASSQMLGAPTDTQYF. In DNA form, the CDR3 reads TGCGCCAGCAGCCAAATGCTGGGGGCGCCGACAGATACGCAGTATTTT.

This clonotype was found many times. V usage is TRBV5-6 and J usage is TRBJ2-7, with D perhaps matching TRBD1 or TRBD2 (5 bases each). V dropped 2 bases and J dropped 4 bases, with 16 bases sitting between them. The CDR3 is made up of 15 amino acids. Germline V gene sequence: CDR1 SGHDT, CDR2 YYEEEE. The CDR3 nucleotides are TGTGCCAGCAGCTTAATCGGGGCAGGGAATTACGAGCAGTACTTC. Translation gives CASSLIGAGNYEQYF.

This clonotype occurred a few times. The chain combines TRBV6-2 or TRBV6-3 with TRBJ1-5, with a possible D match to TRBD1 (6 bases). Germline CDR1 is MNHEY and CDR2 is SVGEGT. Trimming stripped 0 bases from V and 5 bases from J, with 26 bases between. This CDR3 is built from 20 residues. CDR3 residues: CASSYSRPLATPQGYQPQHF. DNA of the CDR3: TGTGCCAGCAGTTACTCGAGGCCGCTCGCAACACCACAGGGCTATCAGCCCCAGCATTTT.

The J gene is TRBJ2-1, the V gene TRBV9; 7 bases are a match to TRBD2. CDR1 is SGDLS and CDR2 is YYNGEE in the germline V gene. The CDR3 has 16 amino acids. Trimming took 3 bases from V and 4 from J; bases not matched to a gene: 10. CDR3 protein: CASSGWGGTGYNEQFF. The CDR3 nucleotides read TGTGCCAGCAGCGGGTGGGGAGGGACTGGGTACAATGAGCAGTTCTTC. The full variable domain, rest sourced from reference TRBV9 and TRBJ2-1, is DSGVTQTPKHLITATGQRVTLRCSPRSGDLSVYWYQQSLDQGLQFLIQYYNGEERAKGNILERFSAQQFPDLHSELNLSSLELGDSALYFCASSGWGGTGYNEQFFGPGTRLTVL.